This entry lists 9 T cell receptor beta chains sequenced from one sample in a study of T cells after yellow fever vaccination. Each CDR3 protein is one row after TCRdb ran MiXCR on the 5' RACE reads. The repertoire holds some 300,000 distinct CDR3 sequences, with 8.7% as singletons. Material: CD4+ T cells sorted from PBMCs, obtained 5 days after the yellow fever booster vaccination. The receptors derive from a man aged 18 to 30 who received the YFV17D yellow fever vaccine.

Many counts were recorded for this clonotype. The chain combines TRBV10-2 with TRBJ2-7, with 11 bases fitting TRBD1. From germline, CDR1 is WSHSY and CDR2 SAAADI. This CDR3 has 16 residues. The V segment lost 3 bases and the J segment 6 bases; nucleotides outside the gene matches: 10. CDR3 in amino acids: CASSDRRGTGGLEQYF. In DNA form, the CDR3 reads TGCGCCAGCAGTGATCGGAGGGGGACAGGGGGGCTCGAGCAGTACTTC.

This clonotype was counted between two and nine times. The chain joins TRBV2 to TRBJ1-2, with D maybe TRBD1 (5 bases). This CDR3 has 12 residues. From germline, CDR1 is SNHLY and CDR2 FYNNEI. Trimming removed 6 bases at V and 7 bases at J, with 12 bases between. CDR3 DNA: TGTGCCAGCAGCCAGGGTAGAACTGGCTACACCTTC. Protein: CASSQGRTGYTF.

This clonotype came up many times. This rearrangement joins TRBV5-1 to TRBJ1-2; 8 positions agree with TRBD1. V was pared by 5 bases and J by 5 bases, with 11 bases of the junction left unmatched. In germline, CDR1 is SGHRS, CDR2 YFSETQ. CDR3 length: 15 residues. Here the CDR3 DNA reads TGCGCCAGCAGTTACCTCGACAGGGGAAAATATGGCTACACCTTC. It is translated as CASSYLDRGKYGYTF.

This clonotype was counted a few times. The chain carries TRBV7-9 and TRBJ1-4; D is perhaps TRBD1 (5 bases). The CDR3 spans 17 residues. CDR1 SEHNR and CDR2 FQNEAQ come from the germline V gene (reference sequence). The V and J ends lost 5 bases and 8 bases respectively, with 24 bases between them. The CDR3 DNA follows: TGTGCCAGCAGCGTCCCTGCAGGGCGTCTAAGCGGAGAAAAACTGTTTTTT. This sequence encodes CASSVPAGRLSGEKLFF. Full variable domain (remainder filled in from reference TRBV7-9 and TRBJ1-4): DTGVSQNPRHKITKRGQNVTFRCDPISEHNRLYWYRQTLGQGPEFLTYFQNEAQLEKSRLLSDRFSAERPKGSFSTLEIQRTEQGDSAMYLCASSVPAGRLSGEKLFFGSGTQLSVL.

The chain employs TRBV5-1 and TRBJ1-1; unclear D gene. The germline V gene encodes CDR1 SGHRS and CDR2 YFSETQ. This CDR3 has 16 amino acids. Deletions cut 1 base from V and 0 bases from J, with 13 bases between. The CDR3 sequence: CASSLTLVRMNTEAFF. The DNA of the CDR3 is TGCGCCAGCAGCTTGACCCTCGTGCGAATGAACACTGAAGCTTTCTTT.

There are many counts of this clonotype. CDR3 sequence (DNA): TGTGCCACCAGCAGAGGGTGGGGAGGAGAAGCTTTCTTT. It specifies CATSRGWGGEAFF. This rearrangement joins TRBV15 to TRBJ1-1; D is undetermined. Germline CDR1 is LNHNV and CDR2 is YYDKDF (reference sequence). CDR3 length: 13 amino acids. V was clipped by 1 base and J by 8 bases, with 11 bases between them.

V is TRBV6-5 and J is TRBJ2-1; 9 nucleotides align to TRBD1. The CDR3 spans 15 residues. V dropped 5 bases and J dropped 3; count of bases not matched to a gene: 5. Germline CDR1 reads MNHEY; CDR2 reads SVGAGI. CDR3 sequence: CASSPGDRVYNEQFF. The DNA for the CDR3 is TGTGCCAGCAGTCCCGGGGACAGGGTCTACAATGAGCAGTTCTTC.

This chain joins TRBV7-2 and TRBJ1-1; tentatively, D is TRBD1 (6 bases). The germline V and J ends were trimmed by 5 bases and 7 bases, with 23 bases remaining between them. Per the germline V gene, CDR1 is SGHTA and CDR2 is FQGNSA. The CDR3 extends over 16 amino acids. The CDR3 region is CASSRDTGPVGDEAFF. The CDR3 region has the DNA TGTGCCAGCAGCCGGGACACAGGGCCAGTGGGGGATGAAGCTTTCTTT.

This clonotype has ten or more counts. This chain links TRBV5-1 with TRBJ1-1; D unresolved. The V end lost 2 bases, the J end lost 3 bases, and 11 bases lay between the germline ends. This CDR3 is 14 amino acids long. The germline V gene has CDR1 SGHRS and CDR2 YFSETQ. The CDR3 coding sequence is TGCGCCAGCAGCTTATCGCCCGGGGACACTGAAGCTTTCTTT. It codes for CASSLSPGDTEAFF.